The rows below give T cell receptor beta chains drawn from one sample of a study of blood T cell repertoires in COVID-19. Profiled with immunoSEQ multiplex PCR; TCRdb holds only in-frame clones, not every one. The repertoire includes 200,000 or so clones, 65% to 85% of them detected once, and approximately 15% sits in the top ten. The sequenced sample was peripheral blood. These receptors all come from a man in his sixties with active or convalescent COVID-19. Both conserved end residues are part of each CDR3. Fields, in order: V gene, D gene, J gene, clone size, CDR3 DNA, CDR3 protein. The D gene is left open where the match is weak. Clone size is stated in some rows and not others, as once, few, many or a class when expanded.

>TRBV7-2|-|TRBJ2-3|few
TGTGCCAGCAGCAGTAGCCCCAGCCAGGATACGCAGTATTTT
CASSSSPSQDTQYF
>TRBV19|TRBD2|TRBJ2-1|-
TGTGCCAGTAGTGGACTAGCGGGAGGGACTGGGAATGAGCAGTTCTTC
CASSGLAGGTGNEQFF
>TRBV28|-|TRBJ2-3|-
TGTGCCAGCAGTTTGAATTCCGGGGGGCCTTATGGCACAGATACGCAGTATTTT
CASSLNSGGPYGTDTQYF
>TRBV5-1|-|TRBJ1-1|-
TGCGCCAGCAGCTTGGCGACCTCGGGGTACACTGAAGCTTTCTTT
CASSLATSGYTEAFF
>TRBV5-4|TRBD1|TRBJ2-2|-
TGTGCCAGCAGCTTGGAGGCAGGGGGTGGATCCGGGGAGCTGTTTTTT
CASSLEAGGGSGELFF
>TRBV10-3|-|TRBJ2-5|few
TGTGCCATCAACGATCCTAGCTCCGAAGAGACCCAGTACTTC
CAINDPSSEETQYF
>TRBV20-1|TRBD2|TRBJ2-7|-
TGCAGTGCTAGTCCTAGCGGGAGGGCCGGGTACGAGCAGTACTTC
CSASPSGRAGYEQYF
>TRBV7-2|-|TRBJ2-2|-
TGTGCCAGCAGCTTAAGACTCAACACCGGGGAGCTGTTTTTT
CASSLRLNTGELFF
>TRBV15|-|TRBJ2-3|-
TGTGCCACCAGCAGAGATCCCCAAGATACGCAGTATTTT
CATSRDPQDTQYF
>TRBV7-2|TRBD2|TRBJ2-5|-
TGTGCCAGCAGCTCACGACTAGCGGGAGGCGGAGAGACCCAGTACTTC
CASSSRLAGGGETQYF
>TRBV4-2|-|TRBJ1-3|-
TGTGCCAGCAGCCAAGATGTTCCAGGCCGAGTCTCTGGAAACACCATATATTTT
CASSQDVPGRVSGNTIYF
>TRBV19|TRBD1|TRBJ1-2|-
TGTGCCAGTAGTATAGAGGGCAGGGGGCGCGGCTATGGCTACACCTTC
CASSIEGRGRGYGYTF
>TRBV27|-|TRBJ1-1|-
TGTGCCAGCAGTGAGAGGCGGCAGGAAGCTTTCTTT
CASSERRQEAFF
>TRBV14|TRBD1|TRBJ1-2|-
TGTGCCAGCAGCCCTTCCAGGGGGACGAGCTACACCTTC
CASSPSRGTSYTF
>TRBV28|-|TRBJ1-1|-
TGTGCCAGCAGACAAATCAGGGAACCTACTTTCTTT
CASRQIREPTFF
>TRBV19|TRBD1|TRBJ2-2|few
TGTGCCAGTAGTACCCGGGACAGATTCACCGGGGAGCTGTTTTTT
CASSTRDRFTGELFF
>TRBV5-4|-|TRBJ1-1|-
TGTGCCAGCAGCTTACCAGGCAACCCGGCTTTCTTT
CASSLPGNPAFF
>TRBV5-6|-|TRBJ1-5|-
TGTGCCAGCAGCTTGTGGCGGGGGCCGGGCAATCAGCCCCAGCATTTT
CASSLWRGPGNQPQHF
>TRBV5-6|TRBD2|TRBJ2-2|-
TGTGCCAGCAAACGGCGGGAGGGTTCGGGAGAGCTGTTTTTT
CASKRREGSGELFF
>TRBV15|-|TRBJ2-5|-
TGTGCCACCAGCAGTACTAGCACCCAGTACTTC
CATSSTSTQYF
>TRBV3-1/TRBV3-2|TRBD1|TRBJ1-3|-
TGTGCCAGCAGCCGCCGGGACAGAACCATATATTTT
CASSRRDRTIYF
>TRBV19|-|TRBJ1-4|-
TGTGCCAGTAGTCCCAGGGGCCTCTCTACCGAAAAACTGTTTTTT
CASSPRGLSTEKLFF
>TRBV5-4|-|TRBJ1-6|-
TGTGCCAGCAGCTACCAGACTTCACGGGATTCACCCCTCCACTTT
CASSYQTSRDSPLHF
>TRBV7-2|-|TRBJ2-7|-
TGTGCCAGCAGCTGGGCGTCGAACGAGCAGTACTTC
CASSWASNEQYF
>TRBV6-2/TRBV6-3|-|TRBJ2-1|-
TGTGCCAGCAGTTACAAGGTTGGGAGCTCCTACAATGAGCAGTTCTTC
CASSYKVGSSYNEQFF
>TRBV3-1/TRBV3-2|TRBD2|TRBJ2-7|-
TGTGCCAGCAGCCAGGTAGGACTAGCGGGAGTGTACGAGCAGTACTTC
CASSQVGLAGVYEQYF
>TRBV18|-|TRBJ2-7|-
TGTGCCAGCTCACCACCGATTGAGACAGGCTACGAGCAGTACTTC
CASSPPIETGYEQYF
>TRBV5-6|-|TRBJ1-5|-
TGTGCCAGCAGCTTGGGAGCGGGGGGAGGCAATCAGCCCCAGCATTTT
CASSLGAGGGNQPQHF
>TRBV6-2/TRBV6-3|TRBD1|TRBJ1-4|once
TGTGCCAGCAGTTACCGGACCCCCGGTCCCACAGGGGTGACTAATGAAAAACTGTTTTTT
CASSYRTPGPTGVTNEKLFF
>TRBV28|TRBD2|TRBJ2-5|-
TGTGCCAGCAGTAGAAGTAGCGGGAGGAGGGGTCGGGAGACCCAGTACTTC
CASSRSSGRRGRETQYF
>TRBV29-1|-|TRBJ2-6|-
TGCAGCACTTTGTCTGGGGCCAACGTCCTGACTTTC
CSTLSGANVLTF
>TRBV14|-|TRBJ2-2|-
TGTGCCAGCAGCCATAAGAACACCGGGGAGCTGTTTTTT
CASSHKNTGELFF
>TRBV7-2|TRBD2|TRBJ2-1|-
TGTGCCAGCAGTCGGACTAGCGGGAGTAGTGTAGTCTACAATGAGCAGTTCTTC
CASSRTSGSSVVYNEQFF
>TRBV9|TRBD2|TRBJ2-7|-
TGTGCCAGCAGCGTCCTCCCGGCGGGAGGGCTGGTCGAGCAGTACTTC
CASSVLPAGGLVEQYF
>TRBV6-2/TRBV6-3|TRBD1|TRBJ1-5|-
TGTGCCAGCAGTCCGGGACAGGGAAATCAGCCCCAGCATTTT
CASSPGQGNQPQHF
>TRBV5-1|TRBD1|TRBJ2-7|-
TGCGCCAGCAGCTTACGGGACAGGGGCTACGAGCAGTACTTC
CASSLRDRGYEQYF
>TRBV7-9|-|TRBJ1-1|-
TGTGCCAGCAGCTTCGAAGGGACAGAAGCTTTCTTT
CASSFEGTEAFF
>TRBV14|-|TRBJ2-7|-
TGTGCCAGCAGCCAAGAGGGGCAGCAGTACTTC
CASSQEGQQYF
>TRBV6-5|-|TRBJ1-4|-
TGTGCCAGCAGTTACTCGGGGGGAAGGGAAAAACTGTTTTTT
CASSYSGGREKLFF
>TRBV12-3/TRBV12-4|-|TRBJ1-6|-
TGTGCCAGCAGTCAAAACGGTTCACCCCTCCACTTT
CASSQNGSPLHF
>TRBV5-1|TRBD1|TRBJ1-2|-
TGCGCCAGCAGTCAACCCGGGACAGATGGCTACACCTTC
CASSQPGTDGYTF
>TRBV7-9|-|TRBJ2-1|-
TGTGCCAGCAGCTTAGGACAGACCAGCTCCTACAATGAGCAGTTCTTC
CASSLGQTSSYNEQFF
>TRBV6-4|TRBD1|TRBJ2-3|few
TGTGCCAGCAGTGACCCTTGGACAGGAGAAACAGATACGCAGTATTTT
CASSDPWTGETDTQYF